This paragraph reports one T cell receptor (beta chain). Its target is not known. Unique-molecular-identifier-tagged TCR beta cDNA libraries were used. TCRdb re-called the PCR reads with MiXCR, one entry per CDR3 protein. This sample has about 770,000 distinct CDR3 sequences, with about 43% found just once. This sample was taken from a study of post-analysis software for immune sequencing data. General study points: The F measure placed samples prepared in the same batch into strongly shared clusters.

This sequence was found in a girl aged 10 to 17 with multiple sclerosis. Sequencing was performed on blood.

The CDR3 loop is CASSFPGDYEQYF. In DNA form, the CDR3 reads TGTGCCAGCAGCTTTCCGGGGGACTACGAGCAGTACTTC. The gene calls are TRBV13 and TRBJ2-4; perhaps TRBD2 as D (6 bases). TRBJ2-7 matches the DNA end more closely, so the J call is doubtful. CDR1 PRHDT and CDR2 FYEKMQ come from the germline V gene (reference sequence). The CDR3 spans 13 residues.